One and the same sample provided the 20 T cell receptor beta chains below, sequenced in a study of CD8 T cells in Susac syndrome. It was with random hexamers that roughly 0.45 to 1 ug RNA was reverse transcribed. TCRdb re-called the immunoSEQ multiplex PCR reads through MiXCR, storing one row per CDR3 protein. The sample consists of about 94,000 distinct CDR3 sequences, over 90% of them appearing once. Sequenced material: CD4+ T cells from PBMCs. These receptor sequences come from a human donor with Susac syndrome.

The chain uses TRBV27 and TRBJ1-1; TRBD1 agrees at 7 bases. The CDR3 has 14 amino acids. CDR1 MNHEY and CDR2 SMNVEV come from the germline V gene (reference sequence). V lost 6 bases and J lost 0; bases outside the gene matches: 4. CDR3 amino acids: CASRIQGMNTEAFF. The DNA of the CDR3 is TGTGCCAGCAGGATACAGGGGATGAACACTGAAGCTTTCTTT.

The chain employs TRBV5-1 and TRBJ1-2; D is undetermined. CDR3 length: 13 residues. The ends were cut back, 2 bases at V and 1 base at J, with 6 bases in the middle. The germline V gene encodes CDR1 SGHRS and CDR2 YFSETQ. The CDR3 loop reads CASSFQSNYGYTF. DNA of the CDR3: TGCGCCAGCAGCTTTCAGAGTAACTATGGCTACACCTTC.

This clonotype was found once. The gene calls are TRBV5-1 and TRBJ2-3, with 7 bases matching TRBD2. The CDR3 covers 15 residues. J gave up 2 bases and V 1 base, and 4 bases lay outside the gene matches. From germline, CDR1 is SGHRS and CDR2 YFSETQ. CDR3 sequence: CASSLNGGYTDTQYF. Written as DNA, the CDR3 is TGCGCCAGCAGCTTGAACGGGGGGTACACAGATACGCAGTATTTT.

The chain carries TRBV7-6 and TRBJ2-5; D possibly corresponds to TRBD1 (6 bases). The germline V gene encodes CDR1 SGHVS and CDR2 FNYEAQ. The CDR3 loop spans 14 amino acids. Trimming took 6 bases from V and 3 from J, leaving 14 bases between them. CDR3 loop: CASSPGTPKETQYF. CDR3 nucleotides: TGTGCCAGCAGTCCCGGGACACCCAAAGAGACCCAGTACTTC.

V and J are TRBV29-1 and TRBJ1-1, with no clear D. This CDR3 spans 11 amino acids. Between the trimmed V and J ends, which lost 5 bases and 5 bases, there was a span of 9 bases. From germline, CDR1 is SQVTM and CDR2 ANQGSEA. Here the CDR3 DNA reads TGCAGCGTTTACGAGGAAACTGAAGCTTTCTTT. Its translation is CSVYEETEAFF.

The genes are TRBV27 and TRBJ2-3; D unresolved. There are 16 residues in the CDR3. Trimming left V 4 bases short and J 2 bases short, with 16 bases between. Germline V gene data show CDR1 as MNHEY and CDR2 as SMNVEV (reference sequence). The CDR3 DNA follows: TGTGCCAGCAGTTCTCCCGGAGAAACCCTCACAGATACGCAGTATTTT. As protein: CASSSPGETLTDTQYF.

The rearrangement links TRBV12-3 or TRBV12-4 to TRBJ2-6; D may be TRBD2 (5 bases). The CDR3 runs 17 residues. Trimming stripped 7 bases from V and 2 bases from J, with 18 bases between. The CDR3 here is CASIPRGRRTGANVLTF. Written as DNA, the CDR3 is TGTGCCAGCATACCCCGCGGTCGGAGGACTGGGGCCAACGTCCTGACTTTC.

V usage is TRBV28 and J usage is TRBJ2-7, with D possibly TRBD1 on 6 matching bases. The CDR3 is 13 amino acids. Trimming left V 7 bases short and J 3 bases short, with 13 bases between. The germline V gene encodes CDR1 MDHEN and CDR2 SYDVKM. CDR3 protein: CASKTDRYYEQYF. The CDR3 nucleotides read TGTGCCAGCAAGACCGACAGGTACTACGAGCAGTACTTC.

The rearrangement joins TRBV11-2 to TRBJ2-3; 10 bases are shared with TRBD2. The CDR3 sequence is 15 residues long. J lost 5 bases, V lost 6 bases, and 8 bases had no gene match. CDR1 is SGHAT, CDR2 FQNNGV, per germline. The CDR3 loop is CASRPAGGLEDTQYF. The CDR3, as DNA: TGTGCCAGCAGACCAGCGGGGGGGCTCGAAGATACGCAGTATTTT.

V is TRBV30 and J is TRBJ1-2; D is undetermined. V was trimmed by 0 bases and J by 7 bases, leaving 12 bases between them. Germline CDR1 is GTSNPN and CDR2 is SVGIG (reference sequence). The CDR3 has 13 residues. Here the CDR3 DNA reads TGTGCCTGGAGTGTGGAGGCGCGGGGTGGCTACACCTTC. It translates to CAWSVEARGGYTF.

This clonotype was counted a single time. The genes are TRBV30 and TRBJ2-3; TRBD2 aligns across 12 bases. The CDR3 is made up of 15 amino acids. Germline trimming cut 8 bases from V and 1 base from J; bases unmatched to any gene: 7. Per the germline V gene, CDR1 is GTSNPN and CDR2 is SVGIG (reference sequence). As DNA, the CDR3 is TGTGCCCTTACTAGCGGGGGGCGGGGCACAGATACGCAGTATTTT. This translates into CALTSGGRGTDTQYF.

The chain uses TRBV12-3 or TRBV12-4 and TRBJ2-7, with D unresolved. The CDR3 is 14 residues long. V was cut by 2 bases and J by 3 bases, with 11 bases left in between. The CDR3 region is CASSLLAADYEQYF. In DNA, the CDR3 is TGTGCCAGCAGTTTACTGGCGGCAGACTACGAGCAGTACTTC.

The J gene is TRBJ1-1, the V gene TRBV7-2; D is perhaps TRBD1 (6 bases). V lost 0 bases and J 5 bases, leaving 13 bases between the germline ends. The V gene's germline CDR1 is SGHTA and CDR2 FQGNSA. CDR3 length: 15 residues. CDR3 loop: CASSLAAGEGTEAFF. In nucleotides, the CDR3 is TGTGCCAGCAGCTTAGCGGCAGGGGAGGGGACTGAAGCTTTCTTT.

CDR3 nucleotide sequence: TGTGCCTGGAACAGGGAGTATGAAGCTTTCTTT. Protein: CAWNREYEAFF. The V gene is TRBV30, the J gene TRBJ1-1, with a weak D call TRBD1 (6 bases). The CDR3 covers 11 residues. The V gene lost 4 bases and the J gene lost 7 bases, with 10 bases spanning the gap. Germline assignment: CDR1 GTSNPN and CDR2 SVGIG (reference sequence).

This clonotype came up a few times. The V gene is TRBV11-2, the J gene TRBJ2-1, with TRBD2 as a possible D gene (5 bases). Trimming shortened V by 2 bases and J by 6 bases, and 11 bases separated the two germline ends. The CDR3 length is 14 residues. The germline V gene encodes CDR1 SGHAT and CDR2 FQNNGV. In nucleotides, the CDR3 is TGTGCCAGCAGCTTACCCGGACTCCCCAATGAGCAGTTCTTC. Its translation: CASSLPGLPNEQFF.

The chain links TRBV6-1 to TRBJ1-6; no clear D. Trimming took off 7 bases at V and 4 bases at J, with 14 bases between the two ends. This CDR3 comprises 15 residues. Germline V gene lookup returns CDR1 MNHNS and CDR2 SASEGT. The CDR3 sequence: CASTDLMGYNSPLHF. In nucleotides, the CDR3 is TGTGCCAGCACCGATCTGATGGGTTATAATTCACCCCTCCACTTT.

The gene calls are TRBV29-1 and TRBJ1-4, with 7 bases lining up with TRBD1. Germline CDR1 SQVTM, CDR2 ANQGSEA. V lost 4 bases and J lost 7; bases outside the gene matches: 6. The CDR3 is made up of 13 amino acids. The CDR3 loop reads CSVGRTGGEKLFF. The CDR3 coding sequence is TGCAGCGTTGGGAGGACAGGCGGTGAAAAACTGTTTTTT.

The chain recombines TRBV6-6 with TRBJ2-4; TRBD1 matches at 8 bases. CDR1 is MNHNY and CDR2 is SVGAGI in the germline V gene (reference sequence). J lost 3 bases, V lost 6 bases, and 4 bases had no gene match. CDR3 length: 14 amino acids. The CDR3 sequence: CASSSGGGKNIQYF. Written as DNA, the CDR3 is TGTGCCAGCAGCTCAGGGGGCGGCAAAAACATTCAGTACTTC.

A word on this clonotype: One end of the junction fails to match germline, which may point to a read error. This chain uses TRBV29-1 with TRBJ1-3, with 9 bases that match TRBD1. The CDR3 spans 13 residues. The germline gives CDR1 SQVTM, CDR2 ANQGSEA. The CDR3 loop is CSVEGQGSNTIYF. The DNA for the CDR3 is TGCAGCGTAGAAGGACAGGGGTCAAACACCATATATTTT.

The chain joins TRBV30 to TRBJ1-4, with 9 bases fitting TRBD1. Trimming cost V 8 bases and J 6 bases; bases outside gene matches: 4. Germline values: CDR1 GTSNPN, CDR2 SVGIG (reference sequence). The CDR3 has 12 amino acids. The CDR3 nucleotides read TGTGCCGGACAGGGGCGAGATGAAAAACTGTTTTTT. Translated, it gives CAGQGRDEKLFF.